This is a list of T cell receptor beta chains from one sample in a study of CD8 T cells in ankylosing spondylitis. TCRdb reprocessed the 5' RACE reads with MiXCR, giving one entry per CDR3 protein. This sample has some 240,000 distinct CDR3 sequences, with roughly 18% found just once. Sample: blood, either unsorted or a sorted T cell fraction (not recorded which). Receptor source: a male donor with ankylosing spondylitis or in good health (not recorded which). Each CDR3 is given with its conserved first and last residue. D genes are given only for firm matches. Clone size, where shown, is once, few, many, or a class for clones that have expanded.

clone_size	v_call	j_call	d_call	cdr3_aa	cdr3_nt
.	TRBV5-6	TRBJ1-1	.	CASSITTWGEAFF	TGTGCCAGCAGCATAACGACGTGGGGTGAAGCTTTCTTT
few	TRBV24-1	TRBJ2-2	.	CATRQTATGELFF	TGTGCCACCAGACAGACGGCCACCGGGGAGCTGTTTTTT
many	TRBV12-3/TRBV12-4	TRBJ2-1	.	CASTGAMLYNEQFF	TGTGCCAGCACCGGGGCGATGCTCTACAATGAGCAGTTCTTC
many	TRBV6-5	TRBJ2-7	.	CASSSHRGGTYEQYF	TGTGCCAGCAGTTCACACAGGGGGGGCACCTACGAGCAGTACTTC
.	TRBV7-6	TRBJ2-5	.	CASSLADETQYF	TGTGCCAGCAGCTTAGCGGACGAGACCCAGTACTTC
few	TRBV4-1	TRBJ2-2	.	CASSQVVNANTGELFF	TGCGCCAGCAGCCAAGTTGTAAACGCGAACACCGGGGAGCTGTTTTTT
few	TRBV9	TRBJ2-1	.	CASSGDLTTYNEQFF	TGTGCCAGCAGCGGGGACTTAACGACTTACAATGAGCAGTTCTTC
once	TRBV6-2/TRBV6-3	TRBJ2-1	.	CASRTIYLSYNEQFF	TGTGCCAGCAGGACAATTTATCTCTCCTACAATGAGCAGTTCTTC
.	TRBV6-1	TRBJ2-1	TRBD1	CASSEALYYRDRVNNEQFF	TGTGCCAGCAGTGAAGCCCTCTATTACCGGGACAGGGTAAACAATGAGCAGTTCTTC
many	TRBV20-1	TRBJ2-1	TRBD2	CSASSLAGGLHEQFF	TGCAGTGCTAGTTCGCTAGCGGGAGGCCTCCATGAGCAGTTCTTC
once	TRBV4-1	TRBJ2-7	.	CASSQVRQNYEQYF	TGCGCCAGCAGCCAAGTGAGGCAGAACTACGAGCAGTACTTC
few	TRBV6-1	TRBJ2-7	TRBD2	CASRKRAGRGYEQYF	TGTGCCAGCAGAAAGAGGGCAGGGAGGGGCTACGAGCAGTACTTC
.	TRBV4-3	TRBJ1-6	TRBD1	CASSQDSDRVDIDSPLHF	TGCGCCAGCAGCCAAGATTCCGACAGGGTGGATATCGATTCACCCCTCCACTTT
.	TRBV12-3/TRBV12-4	TRBJ2-7	.	CASRGREGSREQYF	TGTGCCAGCAGGGGCCGGGAAGGGAGTCGAGAGCAGTACTTC
.	TRBV27	TRBJ1-5	TRBD1	CASSTTWTGLDQPQHF	TGTGCCAGCAGCACAACCTGGACAGGGCTCGATCAGCCCCAGCATTTT
few	TRBV6-2/TRBV6-3	TRBJ1-5	.	CASSPGPRNQPQHF	TGTGCCAGCAGCCCCGGGCCACGCAATCAGCCCCAGCATTTT
.	TRBV6-1	TRBJ2-1	TRBD2	CASSRTGLANNEQFF	TGTGCCAGCAGTAGAACGGGACTAGCCAACAATGAGCAGTTCTTC
many	TRBV7-6	TRBJ1-3	.	CASSLGQSSGNTIYF	TGTGCCAGCAGCTTGGGTCAATCTTCTGGAAACACCATATATTTT
.	TRBV5-4	TRBJ2-2	.	CASSLGIEALTNTGELFF	TGTGCCAGCAGCCTGGGGATAGAGGCCCTGACTAACACCGGGGAGCTGTTTTTT
.	TRBV29-1	TRBJ2-1	.	CSVGTSYPYNEQFF	TGCAGCGTGGGAACTAGTTATCCGTACAATGAGCAGTTCTTC
few	TRBV7-9	TRBJ2-7	.	CASSFEAGPYEQYF	TGTGCCAGCAGCTTCGAAGCGGGTCCCTACGAGCAGTACTTC
.	TRBV4-3	TRBJ2-1	.	CASSQGIRPWGYEQFF	TGCGCCAGCAGCCAAGGGATTCGACCTTGGGGGTATGAGCAGTTCTTC
.	TRBV29-1	TRBJ2-7	.	CSVLGGQASYEQYF	TGCAGCGTACTGGGGGGTCAGGCCTCCTACGAGCAGTACTTC
.	TRBV14	TRBJ1-1	.	CASSQDSTIMNTEAFF	TGTGCCAGCAGCCAAGATTCCACGATCATGAACACTGAAGCTTTCTTT
.	TRBV5-1	TRBJ2-1	TRBD2	CASSISGLAGPSSYNEQFF	TGCGCCAGCAGCATATCGGGACTAGCGGGACCGAGCTCCTACAATGAGCAGTTCTTC
few	TRBV27	TRBJ2-6	TRBD2	CASRPRGVNSRSGANVLTF	TGTGCCAGCAGGCCACGGGGGGTTAATTCTAGATCTGGGGCCAACGTCCTGACTTTC
many	TRBV28	TRBJ2-5	TRBD1	CATSLGTGGQETQYF	TGTGCCACCAGCCTCGGGACAGGGGGTCAAGAGACCCAGTACTTC